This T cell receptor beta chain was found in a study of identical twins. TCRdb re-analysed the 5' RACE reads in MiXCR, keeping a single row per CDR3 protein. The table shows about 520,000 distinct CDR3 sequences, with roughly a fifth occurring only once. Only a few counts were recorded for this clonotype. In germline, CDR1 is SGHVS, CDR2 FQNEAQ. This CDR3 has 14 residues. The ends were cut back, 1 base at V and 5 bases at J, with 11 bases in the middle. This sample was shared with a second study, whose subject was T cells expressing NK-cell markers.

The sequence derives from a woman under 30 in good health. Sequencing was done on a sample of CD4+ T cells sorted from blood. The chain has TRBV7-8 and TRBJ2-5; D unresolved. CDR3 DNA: TGTGCCAGCAGCTTAGGAAGAGTGGTCGAGACCCAGTACTTC. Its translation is CASSLGRVVETQYF.